The 19 T cell receptor beta chains presented below share a single source sample, sequenced in a study of spatial heterogeneity in lung cancer (dated by TCRdb to between 2018 and 2020). The time point label, as the study defines it: blood at routine non-recurrence follow-up after resection. The method behind the library was 5' RACE. TCRdb lists the instrument as NextSeq 500. The raw public reads went through TCRdb reprocessing: fastp at Q25, MiXCR clone calling, in-frame beta chains kept. Merged by CDR3 protein, the rows form single entries marked with the most common genes and DNA. Counted in this sample were around 4,800 distinct CDR3 sequences; approximately 30% of them appeared once. The ten biggest clones cover roughly 5% of the sample. This material consisted of PBMCs, taken at follow-up. The receptors originated from a male donor with early-stage non-small cell lung cancer.

This clonotype appeared many times. The gene calls are TRBV27 and TRBJ2-3, with 10 bases fitting TRBD2. The V gene end was trimmed by 6 bases and the J gene end by 6 bases; junction bases not matched to a gene: 6. The CDR3 runs to 14 residues. In germline, CDR1 is MNHEY, CDR2 SMNVEV (reference sequence). CDR3 in amino acids: CASRLAGDTDTQYF. The CDR3 DNA sequence: TGTGCCAGCAGGCTAGCGGGAGATACCGATACGCAGTATTTT.

This chain uses TRBV12-3 or TRBV12-4 with TRBJ1-4, with 9 bases aligning to TRBD1. V lost 6 bases, J lost 10 bases, and 12 bases stayed unmatched. The CDR3 runs 15 residues. CDR3 sequence: CASSPAGTGTPKLFF. DNA for the CDR3: TGTGCCAGCAGCCCAGCCGGGACAGGGACCCCAAAACTGTTTTTT.

This clonotype qualifies as medium-sized. The V and J genes are TRBV6-6 and TRBJ2-1; 10 bases match TRBD2. The CDR3 contains 17 residues. V shed 0 bases and J 4 bases; nucleotides not matched to a gene: 6. Per the germline V gene, CDR1 is MNHNY and CDR2 is SVGAGI (reference sequence). The CDR3 spells CASSYSPTSGIYNEQFF. The DNA for the CDR3 is TGTGCCAGCAGTTACTCACCAACTAGCGGGATATACAATGAGCAGTTCTTC.

As regards this clonotype: Being one base from a much bigger clone, this may be a read error. The chain's CDR3 is CARSPSGRAREQFF. The CDR3 DNA reads as TGTGCCCGCAGCCCTAGCGGGAGGGCCCGAGAGCAGTTCTTC. The chain couples TRBV28 to TRBJ2-1; 12 nucleotides agree with TRBD2. The CDR3 loop spans 14 amino acids. Germline CDR1 MDHEN, CDR2 SYDVKM.

This clonotype showed up just a few times. V and J are TRBV28 and TRBJ2-7; D remains ambiguous. CDR1 MDHEN and CDR2 SYDVKM come from the germline V gene. V dropped 7 bases and J dropped 2 bases, with 12 bases sitting between them. The CDR3 sequence is 13 residues long. The CDR3 loop is CASTGGDAYEQYF. CDR3 DNA sequence: TGTGCCAGCACGGGCGGCGACGCCTACGAGCAGTACTTC.

This clonotype was seen a few times. The chain carries TRBV27 and TRBJ2-3; unclear D gene. The CDR3 has 14 residues. V lost 3 bases to trimming and J lost 1 base, with 8 bases between them. Germline lookup yields CDR1 MNHEY and CDR2 SMNVEV (reference sequence). CDR3 protein: CASSFLAGTDTQYF. The CDR3 DNA is TGTGCCAGCAGTTTTTTGGCGGGCACAGATACGCAGTATTTT.

This clonotype was picked up a small number of times. V gene TRBV25-1 combines with J gene TRBJ1-5; D perhaps matches TRBD1 (5 bases). Germline V gene data show CDR1 as MGHDK and CDR2 as SYGVNS. This CDR3 is built from 13 residues. The V gene lost 5 bases and the J gene lost 5 bases, with 10 bases spanning the gap. The CDR3 sequence is CASSLAGHQPQHF. In DNA form, the CDR3 reads TGTGCCAGCAGTCTTGCAGGGCATCAGCCCCAGCATTTT.

This clonotype showed up just a few times. This rearrangement joins TRBV28 to TRBJ2-4, with no clear D. CDR3 length: 9 amino acids. Trimming cost V 3 bases and J 11 bases, with 2 bases left between them. Germline V gene lookup returns CDR1 MDHEN and CDR2 SYDVKM. This CDR3 reads CASSLVQYF. In DNA form, the CDR3 reads TGTGCCAGCAGTTTGGTTCAGTACTTC. The whole variable domain, filled in from reference TRBV28 and TRBJ2-4, reads DVKVTQSSRYLVKRTGEKVFLECVQDMDHENMFWYRQDPGLGLRLIYFSYDVKMKEKGDIPEGYSVSREKKERFSLILESASTNQTSMYLCASSLVQYFGAGTRLSVL.

The chain combines TRBV7-8 with TRBJ2-2; the D is unclear. Per germline, CDR1 SGHVS and CDR2 FQNEAQ. The V gene lost 3 bases and the J gene lost 6 bases, with 11 bases spanning the gap. The CDR3 is 14 amino acids. The CDR3 here is CASSFILYAGELFF. For the CDR3, the DNA is TGTGCCAGCAGCTTTATCCTTTACGCCGGGGAGCTGTTTTTT.

This chain uses TRBV28 with TRBJ2-7; D possibly corresponds to TRBD1 (5 bases). The germline V gene has CDR1 MDHEN and CDR2 SYDVKM. This CDR3 comprises 14 residues. The ends were cut back, 3 bases at V and 7 bases at J, with 16 bases in the middle. CDR3 in amino acids: CASSLAVRAEEQYF. The CDR3 DNA follows: TGTGCCAGCAGTTTGGCGGTCAGGGCTGAGGAGCAGTACTTC.

By sample share, this clonotype is medium-sized. The chain has TRBV27 and TRBJ1-1; 9 nucleotides line up with TRBD1. CDR1 is MNHEY, CDR2 SMNVEV, per germline (reference sequence). V shed 5 bases and J 0 bases; nucleotides not matched to a gene: 7. This CDR3 is 16 amino acids long. The CDR3 reads CASSAPYRGLNTEAFF. CDR3 DNA: TGTGCCAGCAGTGCCCCGTACAGGGGGCTGAACACTGAAGCTTTCTTT.

Judged by abundance, this clonotype is medium-sized. This chain joins TRBV4-2 and TRBJ1-5; TRBD1 might be the D (5 bases). V gave up 4 bases and J gave up 0 bases, with 16 bases separating them. The CDR3 sequence is 17 residues long. CDR1 LGHNA and CDR2 YNFKEQ come from the germline V gene. The CDR3 DNA reads as TGTGCCAGCAGCCCGGTGGCAGGGAGACATAGCAATCAGCCCCAGCATTTT. It translates to CASSPVAGRHSNQPQHF.

The V and J genes are TRBV12-3 or TRBV12-4 and TRBJ1-6, with 9 bases lining up with TRBD1. V lost 5 bases and J lost 7; bases outside the gene matches: 6. There are 15 residues in the CDR3. The DNA for the CDR3 is TGTGCCAGCAGTCCCACGGGACAGGGAAATTCACCCCTCCACTTT. Protein product: CASSPTGQGNSPLHF.

By frequency in the sample, this clonotype is medium-sized. J is TRBJ2-1 and V is TRBV2; no definite D call. Trimming removed 4 bases from V and 1 base from J, with 8 bases in between. The CDR3 covers 14 residues. Germline assignment: CDR1 SNHLY and CDR2 FYNNEI. In DNA form, the CDR3 reads TGTGCCAGCAGTGTTAGGGTATCCTACAATGAGCAGTTCTTC. Translation gives CASSVRVSYNEQFF.

By share of the sample, this clonotype is medium-sized. This chain joins TRBV30 and TRBJ2-7; no firm D call. V was clipped by 0 bases and J by 4 bases, with 13 bases between them. Germline CDR1 GTSNPN, CDR2 SVGIG (reference sequence). There are 14 residues in the CDR3. The CDR3 nucleotides read TGTGCCTGGAGTGTCCCCCCACAGAATTACGAGCAGTACTTC. Translating it yields CAWSVPPQNYEQYF.

The chain uses TRBV29-1 and TRBJ1-1; weak D call: TRBD1 (6 bases). The CDR3 loop spans 14 amino acids. The V and J ends lost 3 bases and 5 bases respectively, with 16 bases between them. CDR1 and CDR2 from the germline V gene are SQVTM and ANQGSEA. This chain's CDR3 is CSVEGAGERTEAFF. DNA of the CDR3: TGCAGCGTTGAGGGTGCAGGGGAGAGGACTGAAGCTTTCTTT. Full variable domain (missing parts from reference TRBV29-1 and TRBJ1-1): SAVISQKPSRDICQRGTSLTIQCQVDSQVTMMFWYRQQPGQSLTLIATANQGSEATYESGFVIDKFPISRPNLTFSTLTVSNMSPEDSSIYLCSVEGAGERTEAFFGQGTRLTVV.

This clonotype is judged medium-sized. The chain has TRBV2 and TRBJ1-4; 9 nucleotides align to TRBD1. The V gene end was trimmed by 3 bases and the J gene end by 9 bases; junction bases not matched to a gene: 2. The germline V gene has CDR1 SNHLY and CDR2 FYNNEI. This CDR3 is built from 13 residues. The CDR3 here is CASSDDRGKKLFF. DNA of the CDR3: TGTGCCAGCAGTGACGACAGGGGGAAAAAACTGTTTTTT.

This clonotype has ten or more counts. The chain links TRBV28 to TRBJ2-7; 8 bases line up with TRBD1. The CDR3 length is 13 residues. V lost 6 bases, J lost 5 bases, and 6 bases stayed unmatched. From germline, CDR1 is MDHEN and CDR2 SYDVKM. The CDR3, as DNA: TGTGCCAGCAGGAGTGGACAGGGTGACGAGCAGTACTTC. Translated, it gives CASRSGQGDEQYF.

The chain links TRBV6-1 to TRBJ1-5, with D possibly TRBD1 on 6 matching bases. Trimming shortened V by 3 bases and J by 3 bases, and 9 bases separated the two germline ends. CDR3 length: 14 amino acids. Germline CDR1 and CDR2: MNHNS and SASEGT. The CDR3 here is CASSEGQINQPQHF. The DNA of the CDR3 is TGTGCCAGCAGTGAGGGACAAATCAATCAGCCCCAGCATTTT.